Following are 13 T cell receptor beta chains from one sample sequenced in a study of blood T cell repertoires in COVID-19. Produced via immunoSEQ multiplex PCR; TCRdb's table is partial and in-frame only. The repertoire includes more than 95,000 clones, more than 85% of them detected once, and approximately 2% sits in the top ten. The sample consisted of peripheral blood. These receptors originate from a middle-aged man with COVID-19, enrolled during active disease.

The CDR3 reads CASSLVGGRALDTQYF. The CDR3 region has the DNA TGTGCCAGCAGCTTAGTCGGCGGGAGGGCCCTAGATACGCAGTATTTT. The chain is built from TRBV7-8 and TRBJ2-3; 9 bases are shared with TRBD2. The CDR3 extends over 16 amino acids. Trimming at V came to 1 base and at J to 5 bases, leaving 7 bases not matched to a gene. The germline V gene has CDR1 SGHVS and CDR2 FQNEAQ.

This sequence joins TRBV19 and TRBJ1-1; D is ambiguous. The CDR3 contains 15 residues. The V end was cut by 5 bases, the J end by 0 bases, with 13 bases between. CDR1 and CDR2 (germline): LNHDA, SQIVND (reference sequence). The CDR3 nucleotides read TGTGCCAGTAGTCCTCAGATGATCATGAACACTGAAGCTTTCTTT. Translating it yields CASSPQMIMNTEAFF.

V gene TRBV6-2 or TRBV6-3 combines with J gene TRBJ1-1, with no clear D. Per germline, CDR1 MNHEY and CDR2 SVGEGT. V lost 5 bases and J lost 0, with 10 bases in between. The CDR3 extends over 14 amino acids. CDR3 bases: TGTGCCAGCAGTGACCCTACAGTGAACACTGAAGCTTTCTTT. Its translation is CASSDPTVNTEAFF.

This chain joins TRBV7-2 and TRBJ2-3; a possible D gene is TRBD2 (5 bases). V was pared by 5 bases and J by 7 bases, with 25 bases between. The CDR3 has 17 amino acids. Per germline, CDR1 SGHTA and CDR2 FQGNSA. As DNA, the CDR3 is TGTGCCAGCAGCCTCAACCCACGGACTTCTTTCGTTAATACGCAGTATTTT. The encoded protein is CASSLNPRTSFVNTQYF.

The rearrangement links TRBV7-3 to TRBJ2-3; D is ambiguous. The CDR3 has 14 amino acids. With 5 bases removed from V and 0 bases from J, the gap between germline ends came to 9 bases. Germline loops: CDR1 SGHTA, CDR2 FQGTGA. CDR3 coding DNA: TGTGCCAGCAGCCCTCAGGCTAGCACAGATACGCAGTATTTT. Residues: CASSPQASTDTQYF.

As to this clone: The sample carries other DNA sequences with the same CDR3. CDR3 residues: CASSQDGGGTDTQYF. The CDR3 nucleotides are TGCGCCAGCAGCCAAGATGGGGGGGGCACAGATACGCAGTATTTT. The V call is TRBV4-1, the J call TRBJ2-3, with 7 bases that match TRBD2. The V and J ends lost 0 bases and 1 base, in that order; junction bases with no gene match: 1. Per germline, CDR1 MGHRA and CDR2 YSYEKL. CDR3 length: 15 residues.

The rearrangement joins TRBV9 to TRBJ2-3; the D is unclear. The CDR3 has 14 residues. Germline V lookup: CDR1 SGDLS, CDR2 YYNGEE. V lost 1 base and J lost 0, with 6 bases in between. CDR3 amino acids: CASSVTTSTDTQYF. CDR3 bases: TGTGCCAGCAGCGTAACGACTAGCACAGATACGCAGTATTTT.

This chain connects TRBV19 to TRBJ2-6; 8 bases are shared with TRBD2. With 10 bases clipped from V and 0 bases from J, the junction kept 8 bases outside the gene matches. Germline CDR1 LNHDA, CDR2 SQIVND (reference sequence). The CDR3 totals 16 residues. CDR3 region: CATLSGSPSGANVLTF. CDR3 coding DNA: TGTGCCACTCTAAGCGGGAGCCCCTCTGGGGCCAACGTCCTGACTTTC.

This sequence joins TRBV4-1 and TRBJ2-7; 8 bases fit TRBD1. J was trimmed by 8 bases and V by 4 bases; bases with no gene match: 4. Germline CDR1 reads MGHRA; CDR2 reads YSYEKL. The CDR3 is 12 residues long. CDR3 in amino acids: CASSPGGVQQYF. CDR3 in DNA: TGCGCCAGCAGCCCAGGGGGCGTGCAGCAGTACTTC.

The rearrangement links TRBV18 to TRBJ1-6, with a possible D match to TRBD1 (6 bases). The CDR3 sequence is 14 residues long. With 4 bases removed from V and 5 bases from J, the gap between germline ends came to 9 bases. The germline V gene has CDR1 KGHSH and CDR2 LQKENI. CDR3 coding DNA: TGTGCCAGCTCACAGTACAGGGATAATTCACCCCTCCACTTT. This codes for CASSQYRDNSPLHF.

This clone was found once. The CDR3 DNA sequence: TGTGCCAGCAGTTTCCGAGAGGTCAACTCTGAAGCTTTCTTT. As protein: CASSFREVNSEAFF. The V call is TRBV6-6, the J call TRBJ1-1; no definite D call. V dropped 4 bases and J dropped 6 bases, with 15 bases sitting between them. Germline values: CDR1 MNHNY, CDR2 SVGAGI (reference sequence). The CDR3 consists of 14 residues.

The DNA of the CDR3 is TGTGCCACCAGTGATTTGAGGGGAATGTCCTACAATGAGCAGTTCTTC. The encoded protein is CATSDLRGMSYNEQFF. V is TRBV24-1 and J is TRBJ2-1, with D possibly being TRBD1 (5 bases). Trimming cost V 0 bases and J 1 base, with 9 bases left between them. There are 16 residues in the CDR3. From germline, CDR1 is KGHDR and CDR2 SFDVKD.

V gene TRBV10-3 combines with J gene TRBJ2-3, with TRBD2 as a possible D gene (6 bases). Germline CDR1 and CDR2: ENHRY and SYGVKD. The germline V and J ends were trimmed by 6 bases and 0 bases, with 10 bases remaining between them. The CDR3 is 14 residues long. CDR3 residues: CAIREGLSTDTQYF. The CDR3 DNA reads as TGTGCCATCAGGGAGGGGCTGAGCACAGATACGCAGTATTTT.